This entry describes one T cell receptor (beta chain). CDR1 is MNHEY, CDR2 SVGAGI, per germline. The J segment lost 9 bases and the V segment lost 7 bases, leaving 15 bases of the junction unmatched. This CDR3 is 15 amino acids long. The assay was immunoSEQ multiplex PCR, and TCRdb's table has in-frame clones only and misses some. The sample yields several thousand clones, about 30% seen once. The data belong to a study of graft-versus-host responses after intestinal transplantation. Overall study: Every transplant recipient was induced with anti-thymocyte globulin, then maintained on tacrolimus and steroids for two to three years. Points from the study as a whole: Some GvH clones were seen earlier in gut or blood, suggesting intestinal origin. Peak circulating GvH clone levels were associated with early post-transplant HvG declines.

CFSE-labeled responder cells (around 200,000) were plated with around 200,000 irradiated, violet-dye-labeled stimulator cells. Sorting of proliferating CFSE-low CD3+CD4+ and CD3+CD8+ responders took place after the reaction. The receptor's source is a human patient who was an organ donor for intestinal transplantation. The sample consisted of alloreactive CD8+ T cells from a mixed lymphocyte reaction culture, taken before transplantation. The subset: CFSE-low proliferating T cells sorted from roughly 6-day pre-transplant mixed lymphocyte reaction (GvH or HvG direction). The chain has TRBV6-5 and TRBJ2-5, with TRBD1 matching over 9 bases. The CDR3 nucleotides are TGTGCCAGCAACCCCATCCCGCAGACAGGGGGATCCCAGTACTTC. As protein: CASNPIPQTGGSQYF.